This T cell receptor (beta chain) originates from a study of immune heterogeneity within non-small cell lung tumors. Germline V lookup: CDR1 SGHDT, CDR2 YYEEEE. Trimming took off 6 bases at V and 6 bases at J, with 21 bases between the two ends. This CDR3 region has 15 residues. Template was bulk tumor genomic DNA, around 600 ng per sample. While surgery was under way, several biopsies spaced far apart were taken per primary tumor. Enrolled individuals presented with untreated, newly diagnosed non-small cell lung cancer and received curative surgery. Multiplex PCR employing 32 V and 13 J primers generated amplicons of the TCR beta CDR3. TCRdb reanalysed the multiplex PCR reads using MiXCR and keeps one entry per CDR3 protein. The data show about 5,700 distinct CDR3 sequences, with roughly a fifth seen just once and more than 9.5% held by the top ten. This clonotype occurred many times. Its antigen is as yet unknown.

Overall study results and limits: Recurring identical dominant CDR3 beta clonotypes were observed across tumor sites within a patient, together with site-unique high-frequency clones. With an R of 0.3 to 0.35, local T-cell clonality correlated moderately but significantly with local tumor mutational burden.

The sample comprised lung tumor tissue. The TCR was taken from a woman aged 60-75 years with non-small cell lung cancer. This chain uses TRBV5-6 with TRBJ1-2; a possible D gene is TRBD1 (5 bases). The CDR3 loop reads CASTQVGRELDGYTF. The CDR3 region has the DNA TGTGCCAGCACCCAAGTGGGCAGGGAACTTGATGGCTACACCTTC.